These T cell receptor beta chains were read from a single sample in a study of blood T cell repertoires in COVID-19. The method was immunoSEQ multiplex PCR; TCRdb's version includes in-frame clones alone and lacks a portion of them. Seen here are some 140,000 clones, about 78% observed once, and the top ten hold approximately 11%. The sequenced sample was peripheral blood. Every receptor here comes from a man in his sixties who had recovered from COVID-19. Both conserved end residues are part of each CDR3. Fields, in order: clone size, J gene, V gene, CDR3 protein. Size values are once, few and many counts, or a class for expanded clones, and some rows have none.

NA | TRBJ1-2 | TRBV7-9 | CASTVPGNYGYTF
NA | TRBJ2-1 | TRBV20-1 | CSASRLAGSYNEQFF
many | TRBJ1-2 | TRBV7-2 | CASSSGAESYGYTF
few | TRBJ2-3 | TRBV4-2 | CASSQDWAASTDTQYF
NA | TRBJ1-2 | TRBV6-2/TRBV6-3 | CASSFPGQGLANYGYTF
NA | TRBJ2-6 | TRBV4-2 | CASSPQEGTGVSGANVLTF
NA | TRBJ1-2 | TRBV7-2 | CASSLESGGNYGYTF
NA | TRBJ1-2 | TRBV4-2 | CASSQGVGDGYTF
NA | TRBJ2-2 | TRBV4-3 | CASSQASGTGELFF
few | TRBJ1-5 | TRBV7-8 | CASSLGAGRSNQPQHF
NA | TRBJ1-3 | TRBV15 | CATRLPSGNTIYF
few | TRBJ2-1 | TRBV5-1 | CASSLGLAGYEQFF
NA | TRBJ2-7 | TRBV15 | CATSVEYGQTYEQYF
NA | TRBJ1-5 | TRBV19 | CASSIAGGRTPDF
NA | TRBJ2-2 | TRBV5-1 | CASSFYPGGATGISTGELFF
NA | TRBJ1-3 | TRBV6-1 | CASSESWLQPSGNTIYF
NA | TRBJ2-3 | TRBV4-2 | CASSQDGGGLAGGPNTQYF
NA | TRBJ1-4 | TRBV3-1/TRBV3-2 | CASSVDSSNEKLFF
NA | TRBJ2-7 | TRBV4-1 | CASSQQTGVSYEQYF
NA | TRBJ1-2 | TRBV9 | CASSTTIGGRALNYGYTF
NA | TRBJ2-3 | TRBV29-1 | CSVETGPGGRDTQYF
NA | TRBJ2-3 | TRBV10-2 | CASSESRVPGATQYF
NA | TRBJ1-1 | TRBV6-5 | CASSYAGQVTTEAFF
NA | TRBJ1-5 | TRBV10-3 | CAISEEGGNQPQHF
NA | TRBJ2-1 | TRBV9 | CASSEIAGVLSGNEQFF
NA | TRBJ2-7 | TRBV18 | CASSPPRAWTNSSYEQYF
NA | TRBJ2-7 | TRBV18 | CASSLQTGYEQYF
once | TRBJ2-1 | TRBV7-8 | CASSLGPLLKPGQVVVNEQFF
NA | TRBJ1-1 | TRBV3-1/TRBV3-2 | CASSQTKSAEAFF
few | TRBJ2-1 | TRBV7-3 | CASSDPTGTPNEQFF
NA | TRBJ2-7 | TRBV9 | CASSGRLAATGEQYF
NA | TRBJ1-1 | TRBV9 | CASSVDQGDTEAFF
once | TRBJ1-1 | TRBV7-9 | CASSLDWTGRNTEAFF
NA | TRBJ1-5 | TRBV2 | CASSAGFQPQHF
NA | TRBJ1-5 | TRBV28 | CASSPPLRQATQHF
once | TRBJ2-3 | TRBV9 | CASSVGGLAGSDTQYF
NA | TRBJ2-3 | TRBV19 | CASSTQGAGRGTDTQYF
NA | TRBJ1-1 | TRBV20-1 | CRLTGNTEAFF
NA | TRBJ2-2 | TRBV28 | CASNPGLPNTGELFF
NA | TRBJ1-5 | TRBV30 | CAWNGQGGQPQHF
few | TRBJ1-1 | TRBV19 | CASTPRQVGTEAFF
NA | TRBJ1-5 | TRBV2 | CASGGTGNQPQHF
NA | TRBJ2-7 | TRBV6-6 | CASSSLGTGGGLEQYF
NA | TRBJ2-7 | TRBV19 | CASSNPGLAGVKSSYEQYF
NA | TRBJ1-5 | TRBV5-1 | CASSADSSNQPQHF
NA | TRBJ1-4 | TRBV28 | CASSKQGTNEKLFF
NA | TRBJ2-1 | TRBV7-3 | CASSSNPAGQDNEQFF
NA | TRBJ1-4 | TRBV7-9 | CASSLGQGATNEKLFF
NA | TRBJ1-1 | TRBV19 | CASSILRGGNTEAFF
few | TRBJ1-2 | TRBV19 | CASSNPSRDNYGYTF
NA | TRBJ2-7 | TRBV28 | CASGRGTYEQYF
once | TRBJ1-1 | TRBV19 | CASSHPGQVNTEAFF
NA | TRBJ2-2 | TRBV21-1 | CASSKDSGELFF